The rows below give T cell receptor beta chains drawn from one sample of a study of T cell responses to AZD1222 COVID-19 vaccine. Only in-frame clones appear in the TCRdb table, and some are missing; sequencing was by immunoSEQ multiplex PCR. The data contain 150,000 to 200,000 clones, approximately 90% of them singletons. The starting material was peripheral blood, obtained 28 days after the second AZD1222 dose. These receptor sequences come from an adult who received the AZD1222 COVID-19 vaccine. Each CDR3 is given with its conserved first and last residue. A D gene is named only where the DNA matches it firmly. A row's size may be missing; if present it is once, few, many or a size class.

d_call clone_size j_call v_call cdr3_aa cdr3_nt
TRBD1 once TRBJ2-6 TRBV28 CASRSGQGRTGANVLTF TGTGCCAGCAGGTCGGGACAGGGGAGGACTGGGGCCAACGTCCTGACTTTC
- - TRBJ1-5 TRBV2 CASTEGVSLSNQPQHF TGTGCCAGCACCGAAGGCGTATCTCTGAGCAATCAGCCCCAGCATTTT
- - TRBJ1-1 TRBV28 CASSLYPGSKNTEAFF TGTGCCAGCAGTTTATACCCCGGGAGTAAGAACACTGAAGCTTTCTTT
- - TRBJ1-1 TRBV30 CAWSAPFEAFF TGTGCCTGGAGTGCCCCCTTTGAAGCTTTCTTT
TRBD1 - TRBJ2-2 TRBV5-5 CASSLLQGLNTGELFF TGTGCCAGCAGCTTGCTACAGGGGCTGAACACCGGGGAGCTGTTTTTT
- - TRBJ2-7 TRBV5-5 CASSPWGVYEQYF TGTGCCAGCAGCCCTTGGGGGGTCTACGAGCAGTACTTC
TRBD1 - TRBJ1-5 TRBV23-1 CASSQFRTGHYSNQPQHF TGCGCCAGCAGTCAATTTAGGACAGGGCACTATAGCAATCAGCCCCAGCATTTT
- - TRBJ1-5 TRBV15 CATSRDRDKGGYQPQHF TGTGCCACCAGCAGAGATAGGGATAAGGGGGGGTATCAGCCCCAGCATTTT
- - TRBJ2-1 TRBV19 CASKDNEQFF TGTGCCAGTAAGGACAATGAGCAGTTCTTC
TRBD1 - TRBJ1-4 TRBV10-3 CASAGGAGEKLFF TGTGCCTCGGCAGGGGGCGCTGGGGAAAAACTGTTTTTT
- - TRBJ2-7 TRBV5-1 CASSLAFGGEQYF TGCGCCAGCAGCTTGGCGTTCGGGGGCGAGCAGTACTTC
- - TRBJ2-1 TRBV6-6 CASIAAGQDEQFF TGTGCCAGCATTGCCGCGGGGCAAGATGAGCAGTTCTTC
- - TRBJ1-3 TRBV29-1 CSAGPSGYSGNTIYF TGCAGCGCGGGACCTAGCGGGTACTCTGGAAACACCATATATTTT
- - TRBJ2-2 TRBV27 CASSLWGEGAANTGELFF TGTGCCAGCAGTTTATGGGGAGAAGGGGCTGCGAACACCGGGGAGCTGTTTTTT
TRBD1 - TRBJ2-1 TRBV3-1/TRBV3-2 CASSFHRGPDEQFF TGTGCCAGCAGCTTCCACAGGGGGCCGGATGAGCAGTTCTTC
TRBD1 - TRBJ1-1 TRBV27 CASSPRPGQGEGDTEAFF TGTGCCAGCAGTCCCCGCCCCGGACAGGGGGAAGGAGACACTGAAGCTTTCTTT
- once TRBJ2-7 TRBV4-1 CASSRQKPNYEQYF TGCGCCAGCAGCCGACAGAAACCAAACTACGAGCAGTACTTC
- - TRBJ1-2 TRBV28 CASSLVEPTF TGTGCCAGCAGTTTAGTGGAGCCGACCTTC
- - TRBJ1-2 TRBV3-1/TRBV3-2 CASSQDLPGAGSYTF TGTGCCAGCAGCCAAGATCTCCCAGGGGCGGGGAGCTACACCTTC
- - TRBJ1-4 TRBV2 CASSAERGGNEKLFF TGTGCCAGCAGTGCCGAGCGGGGTGGGAATGAAAAACTGTTTTTT
TRBD2 once TRBJ2-1 TRBV7-2 CASSASGGLAGWSYNEQFF TGTGCCAGCAGCGCAAGTGGGGGACTAGCGGGGTGGTCCTACAATGAGCAGTTCTTC
- - TRBJ1-3 TRBV7-9 CASSWADRGNTIYF TGTGCCAGCAGCTGGGCAGATAGAGGAAACACCATATATTTT
- - TRBJ1-5 TRBV2 CASSVQGNQPQHF TGTGCCAGCAGTGTACAGGGTAATCAGCCCCAGCATTTT
TRBD1 once TRBJ1-1 TRBV7-8 CASSSPGTGSPLNTEAFF TGTGCCAGCAGCTCCCCCGGGACAGGGTCCCCCTTGAACACTGAAGCTTTCTTT
- - TRBJ1-1 TRBV2 CASSALGQALTEAFF TGTGCCAGCAGCGCCCTAGGGCAGGCCTTAACTGAAGCTTTCTTT
- - TRBJ1-5 TRBV27 CASSLFWGAGQPQHF TGTGCCAGCAGTTTATTTTGGGGGGCGGGTCAGCCCCAGCATTTT
TRBD1 - TRBJ2-5 TRBV19 CASSIKGAGQETQYF TGTGCCAGTAGTATAAAGGGGGCAGGCCAAGAGACCCAGTACTTC
- - TRBJ1-1 TRBV12-3/TRBV12-4 CASVRADTEAFF TGTGCCAGCGTGCGGGCGGACACTGAAGCTTTCTTT
- - TRBJ1-1 TRBV7-3 CASSRDRKNTEAFF TGTGCCAGCAGCCGAGACAGAAAGAACACTGAAGCTTTCTTT
TRBD1 - TRBJ1-4 TRBV28 CASSTGQGGEKLFF TGTGCCAGCAGTACGGGACAGGGTGGTGAAAAACTGTTTTTT
TRBD2 once TRBJ2-5 TRBV5-5 CASSWDLAGGRETQYF TGTGCCAGCAGCTGGGACCTAGCGGGGGGACGAGAGACCCAGTACTTC
TRBD2 - TRBJ2-3 TRBV29-1 CSVEASGITDTQYF TGCAGCGTTGAGGCTAGCGGGATCACAGATACGCAGTATTTT
- - TRBJ1-5 TRBV25-1 CASGGQGWGQPQHF TGTGCCAGCGGGGGGCAGGGTTGGGGTCAGCCCCAGCATTTT
- - TRBJ2-7 TRBV25-1 CASSDLQGVYEQYF TGTGCCAGCAGTGACCTACAGGGTGTCTACGAGCAGTACTTC
TRBD1 - TRBJ2-7 TRBV9 CASSVGQGGYEQYF TGTGCCAGCAGCGTGGGACAGGGGGGGTACGAGCAGTACTTC
- - TRBJ1-1 TRBV5-1 CASSLLGNTEAFF TGCGCCAGCAGCTTGTTGGGAAACACTGAAGCTTTCTTT
- - TRBJ2-2 TRBV4-1 CASSPAPSGTGELFF TGCGCCAGCAGCCCCGCCCCCTCGGGAACCGGGGAGCTGTTTTTT
- - TRBJ1-1 TRBV6-5 CASSYLQGNTEAFF TGTGCCAGCAGTTACCTACAGGGGAACACTGAAGCTTTCTTT
- few TRBJ1-1 TRBV2 CASSESGVSGGDTEAFF TGTGCCAGCAGTGAATCGGGGGTCTCGGGTGGTGACACTGAAGCTTTCTTT
- - TRBJ1-4 TRBV2 CASSDPAGKEPTNEKLFF TGTGCCAGCAGTGACCCGGCAGGCAAGGAACCAACTAATGAAAAACTGTTTTTT
TRBD1 - TRBJ1-1 TRBV9 CASAQQGVGTEAFF TGTGCCAGCGCACAACAGGGGGTTGGCACTGAAGCTTTCTTT
- once TRBJ2-1 TRBV3-1/TRBV3-2 CASSHGLAREHEQFF TGTGCCAGCAGCCATGGACTTGCCAGGGAGCATGAGCAGTTCTTC
- - TRBJ1-5 TRBV19 CASSEGPFGNQPQHF TGTGCCAGTAGTGAGGGCCCTTTTGGCAATCAGCCCCAGCATTTT
- - TRBJ1-1 TRBV30 CAWSPRTLKINTEAFF TGTGCCTGGAGTCCTCGGACCCTCAAAATCAACACTGAAGCTTTCTTT
- once TRBJ1-4 TRBV7-9 CASSLVGHEKLFF TGTGCCAGCAGCCTTGTCGGCCATGAAAAACTGTTTTTT
- - TRBJ1-4 TRBV7-6 CASSRRGYYEKLFF TGTGCCAGCAGCCGCAGGGGTTATTATGAAAAACTGTTTTTT
- - TRBJ1-6 TRBV5-5 CASSLGPDNSPLHF TGTGCCAGCAGCTTGGGGCCCGATAATTCACCCCTCCACTTT
TRBD1 - TRBJ1-4 TRBV2 CASSPRTGRNEKLFF TGTGCCAGCAGTCCCCGGACAGGCAGAAATGAAAAACTGTTTTTT
- - TRBJ2-1 TRBV30 CAWSVRPGFNEQFF TGTGCCTGGAGTGTCCGGCCGGGTTTCAATGAGCAGTTCTTC
- - TRBJ2-7 TRBV4-3 CASSQDRSEDSYEQYF TGCGCCAGCAGCCAAGATCGGAGCGAAGATTCCTACGAGCAGTACTTC
- - TRBJ1-1 TRBV3-1/TRBV3-2 CASSLAWTVRREAFF TGTGCCAGCAGCCTGGCATGGACAGTCCGACGGGAAGCTTTCTTT
- - TRBJ1-1 TRBV12-3/TRBV12-4 CASSLTGNTEAFF TGTGCCAGCAGTTTGACAGGGAACACTGAAGCTTTCTTT
- - TRBJ2-1 TRBV27 CASSSSRGQFF TGTGCCAGCAGTTCCTCACGGGGGCAGTTCTTC
TRBD2 - TRBJ2-1 TRBV19 CASSTQGWSGRTNEQFF TGTGCCAGTAGTACCCAGGGGTGGAGCGGGAGAACCAATGAGCAGTTCTTC
- - TRBJ1-3 TRBV6-5 CASSRILNTIYF TGTGCCAGCAGTCGAATACTTAACACCATATATTTT
- - TRBJ1-4 TRBV4-1 CASSPLADTHNEKLFF TGCGCCAGCAGCCCCCTCGCGGACACCCATAATGAAAAACTGTTTTTT
TRBD1 - TRBJ2-3 TRBV24-1 CATSDSTGADTQYF TGTGCCACCAGTGATTCGACAGGGGCAGATACGCAGTATTTT
- once TRBJ1-4 TRBV19 CASSIDFGSEKLFF TGTGCCAGTAGTATAGATTTTGGCAGTGAAAAACTGTTTTTT
- - TRBJ2-3 TRBV24-1 CATSAGFGQPGTDTQYF TGTGCCACCAGTGCAGGGTTTGGTCAGCCGGGGACAGATACGCAGTATTTT
- once TRBJ1-2 TRBV19 CASSIEGRANYGYTF TGTGCCAGTAGTATCGAAGGCAGGGCTAACTATGGCTACACCTTC